This T cell receptor (beta chain) was documented in a study of Tregs in tolerant kidney transplant recipients. Study-wide findings and caveats: Tregs expanded with activated donor B cells seemed most donor-specific.

In the case of this clone: What it binds is not known.

Sequencing used immunoSEQ multiplex PCR; TCRdb keeps in-frame clones, though not all of them. This sample has about 240,000 clones, with roughly 84% found just once. The germline CDR1 and CDR2 sequences are SGHRS and YFSETQ. The CDR3 length is 15 residues. V lost 5 bases and J lost 1, with 15 bases in between. This sequence joins TRBV5-1 and TRBJ1-1; tentative D call: TRBD1 (5 bases). This clonotype was sampled from a human donor in good health. Sequenced sample: CD4+ T cells from blood. The CDR3, as DNA: TGCGCCAGCAGTCCGGAAGGGGTTTCGAACACTGAAGCTTTCTTT. It yields the protein CASSPEGVSNTEAFF.